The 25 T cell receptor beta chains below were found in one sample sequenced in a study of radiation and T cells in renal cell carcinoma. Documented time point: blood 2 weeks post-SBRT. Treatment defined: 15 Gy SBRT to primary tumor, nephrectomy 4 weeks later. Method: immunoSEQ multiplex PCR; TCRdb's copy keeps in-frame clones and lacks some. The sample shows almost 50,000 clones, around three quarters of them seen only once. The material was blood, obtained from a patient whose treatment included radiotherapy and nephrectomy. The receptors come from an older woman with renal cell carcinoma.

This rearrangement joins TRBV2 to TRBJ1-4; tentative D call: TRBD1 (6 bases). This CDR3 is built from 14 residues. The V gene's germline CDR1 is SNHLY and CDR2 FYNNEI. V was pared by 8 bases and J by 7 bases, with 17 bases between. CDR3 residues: CASGEQGRGEKLFF. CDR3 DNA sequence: TGTGCCAGCGGGGAACAGGGAAGAGGTGAAAAACTGTTTTTT.

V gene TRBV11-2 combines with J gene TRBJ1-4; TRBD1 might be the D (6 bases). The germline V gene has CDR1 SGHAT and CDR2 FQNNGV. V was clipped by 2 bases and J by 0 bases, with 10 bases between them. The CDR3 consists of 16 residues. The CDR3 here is CASSLNSGATNEKLFF. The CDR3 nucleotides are TGTGCCAGCAGCTTAAATTCAGGGGCAACTAATGAAAAACTGTTTTTT.

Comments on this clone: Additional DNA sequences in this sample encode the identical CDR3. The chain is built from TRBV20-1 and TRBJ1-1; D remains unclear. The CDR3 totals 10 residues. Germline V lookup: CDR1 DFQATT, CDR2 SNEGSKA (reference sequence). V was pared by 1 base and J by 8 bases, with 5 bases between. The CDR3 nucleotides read TGCAGTGCTAGAGGTGTCGAAGCTTTCTTT. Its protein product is CSARGVEAFF.

The chain's CDR3 is CASSSGQGAGGYTF. The CDR3 nucleotides are TGTGCCAGCAGCTCGGGGCAGGGGGCGGGTGGCTACACCTTC. The chain recombines TRBV5-4 with TRBJ1-2; 8 positions agree with TRBD1. From germline, CDR1 is SGHNT and CDR2 YYREEE (reference sequence). With V trimmed by 3 bases and J by 7 bases, 8 bases remained unmatched. The length of the CDR3 is 14 residues.

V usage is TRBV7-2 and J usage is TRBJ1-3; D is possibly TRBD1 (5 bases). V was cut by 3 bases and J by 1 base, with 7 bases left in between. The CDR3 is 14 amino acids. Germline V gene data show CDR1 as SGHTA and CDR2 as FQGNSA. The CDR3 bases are TGTGCCAGCAGCTTTGCAGGGTCTGGAAACACCATATATTTT. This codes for CASSFAGSGNTIYF.

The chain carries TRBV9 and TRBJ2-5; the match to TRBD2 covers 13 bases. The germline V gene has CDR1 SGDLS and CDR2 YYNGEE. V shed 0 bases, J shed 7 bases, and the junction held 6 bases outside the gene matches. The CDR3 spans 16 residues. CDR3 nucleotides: TGTGCCAGCAGCGTAGGGACTAGCGGGAGTGTAGGGACCCAGTACTTC. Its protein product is CASSVGTSGSVGTQYF.

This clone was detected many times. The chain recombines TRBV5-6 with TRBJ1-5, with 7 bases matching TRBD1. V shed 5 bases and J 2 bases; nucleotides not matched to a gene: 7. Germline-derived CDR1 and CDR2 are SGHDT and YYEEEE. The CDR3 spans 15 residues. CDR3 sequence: CASRDHRGGNQPQHF. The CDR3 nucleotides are TGTGCCAGCAGGGACCACAGGGGTGGCAATCAGCCCCAGCATTTT.

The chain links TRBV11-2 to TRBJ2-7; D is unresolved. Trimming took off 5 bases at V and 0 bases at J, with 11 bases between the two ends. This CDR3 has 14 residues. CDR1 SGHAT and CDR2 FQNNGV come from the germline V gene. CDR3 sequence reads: CASSKDGPSYEQYF. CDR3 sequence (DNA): TGTGCCAGCAGCAAAGACGGTCCCTCCTACGAGCAGTACTTC.

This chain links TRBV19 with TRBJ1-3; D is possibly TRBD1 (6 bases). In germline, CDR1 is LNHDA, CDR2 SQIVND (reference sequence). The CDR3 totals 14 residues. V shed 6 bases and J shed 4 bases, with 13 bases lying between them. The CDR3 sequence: CASSSTGYGNTIYF. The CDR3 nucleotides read TGTGCCAGTAGCTCGACAGGTTACGGAAACACCATATATTTT.

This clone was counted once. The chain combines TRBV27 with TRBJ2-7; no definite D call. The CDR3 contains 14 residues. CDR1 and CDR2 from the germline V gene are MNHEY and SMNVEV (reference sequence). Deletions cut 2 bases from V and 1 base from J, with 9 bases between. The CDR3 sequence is CASSLSPASYEQYF. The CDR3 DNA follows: TGTGCCAGCAGTTTAAGTCCTGCTTCCTACGAGCAGTACTTC.

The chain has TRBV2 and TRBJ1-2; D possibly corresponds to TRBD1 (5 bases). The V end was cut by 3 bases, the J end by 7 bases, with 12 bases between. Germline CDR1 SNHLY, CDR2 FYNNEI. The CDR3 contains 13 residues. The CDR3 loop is CASSDRGVSGYTF. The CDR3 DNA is TGTGCCAGCAGTGATCGGGGGGTCAGTGGCTACACCTTC.

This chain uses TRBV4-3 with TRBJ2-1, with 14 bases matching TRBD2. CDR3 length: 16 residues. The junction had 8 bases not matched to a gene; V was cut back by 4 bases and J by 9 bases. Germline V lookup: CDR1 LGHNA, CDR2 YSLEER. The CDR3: CASSRGLAGGWGEQFF. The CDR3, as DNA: TGCGCCAGCAGCCGAGGACTAGCGGGAGGTTGGGGTGAGCAGTTCTTC.

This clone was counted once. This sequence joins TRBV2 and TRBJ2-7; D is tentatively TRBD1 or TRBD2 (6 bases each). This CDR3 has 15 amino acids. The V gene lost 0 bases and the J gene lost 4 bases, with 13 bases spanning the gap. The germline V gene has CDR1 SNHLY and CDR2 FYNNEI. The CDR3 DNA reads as TGTGCCAGCAGTGAAGCGTCCGGGGGCTGGTACGAGCAGTACTTC. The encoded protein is CASSEASGGWYEQYF. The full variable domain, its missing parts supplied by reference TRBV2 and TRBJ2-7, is EPEVTQTPSHQVTQMGQEVILRCVPISNHLYFYWYRQILGQKVEFLVSFYNNEISEKSEIFDDQFSVERPDGSNFTLKIRSTKLEDSAMYFCASSEASGGWYEQYFGPGTRLTVT.

CDR3 residues: CASSKASGRPSSYEQYF. The CDR3 DNA sequence: TGTGCCAGCAGCAAGGCTAGCGGGAGGCCTAGCTCCTACGAGCAGTACTTC. V usage is TRBV21-1 and J usage is TRBJ2-7; the table's D call of TRBD2 was not tested on the DNA. TRBV21-1 is noted as a pseudogene. The CDR3 has 17 amino acids.

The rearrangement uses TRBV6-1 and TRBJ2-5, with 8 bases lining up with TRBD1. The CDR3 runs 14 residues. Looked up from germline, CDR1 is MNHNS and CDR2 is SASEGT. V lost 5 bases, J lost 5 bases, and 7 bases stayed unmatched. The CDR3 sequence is CASSLGRGPETQYF. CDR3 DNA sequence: TGTGCCAGCAGTTTAGGCAGGGGGCCGGAGACCCAGTACTTC.

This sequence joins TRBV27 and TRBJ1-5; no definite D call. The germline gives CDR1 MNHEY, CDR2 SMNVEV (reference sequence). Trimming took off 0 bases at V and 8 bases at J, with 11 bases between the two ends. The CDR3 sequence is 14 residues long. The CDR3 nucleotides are TGTGCCAGCAGTTTATCGGGTCAAATCGAGCCCCAGCATTTT. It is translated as CASSLSGQIEPQHF.

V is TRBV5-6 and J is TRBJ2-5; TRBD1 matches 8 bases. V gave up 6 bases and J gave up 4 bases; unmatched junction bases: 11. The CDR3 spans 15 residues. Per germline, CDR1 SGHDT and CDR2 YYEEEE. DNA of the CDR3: TGTGCCAGCATCATACAGGGGGAGGAGGTAGAGACCCAGTACTTC. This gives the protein CASIIQGEEVETQYF.

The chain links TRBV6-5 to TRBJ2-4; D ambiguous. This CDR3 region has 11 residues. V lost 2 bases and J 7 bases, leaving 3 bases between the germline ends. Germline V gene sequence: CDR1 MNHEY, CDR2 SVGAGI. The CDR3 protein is CASSYGNIQYF. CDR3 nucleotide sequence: TGTGCCAGCAGTTACGGGAACATTCAGTACTTC.

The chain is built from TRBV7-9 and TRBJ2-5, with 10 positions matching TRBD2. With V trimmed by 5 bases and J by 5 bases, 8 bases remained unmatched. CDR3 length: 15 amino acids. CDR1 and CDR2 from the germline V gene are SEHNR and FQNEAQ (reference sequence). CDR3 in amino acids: CASSRPSGSKETQYF. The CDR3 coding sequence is TGTGCCAGCAGCCGTCCTAGCGGGAGTAAGGAGACCCAGTACTTC.

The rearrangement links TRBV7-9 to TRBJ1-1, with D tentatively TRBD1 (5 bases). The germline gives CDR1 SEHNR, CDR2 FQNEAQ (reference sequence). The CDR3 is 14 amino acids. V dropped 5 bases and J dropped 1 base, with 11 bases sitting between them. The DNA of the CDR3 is TGTGCCAGCAGCGTACCTGGGGGGAACACTGAAGCTTTCTTT. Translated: CASSVPGGNTEAFF.

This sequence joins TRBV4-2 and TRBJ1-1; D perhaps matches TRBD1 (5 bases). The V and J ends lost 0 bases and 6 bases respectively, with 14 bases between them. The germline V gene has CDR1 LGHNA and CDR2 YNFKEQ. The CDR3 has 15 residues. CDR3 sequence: CASSQEADKSAEAFF. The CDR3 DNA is TGTGCCAGCAGCCAAGAGGCGGACAAGAGCGCTGAAGCTTTCTTT.

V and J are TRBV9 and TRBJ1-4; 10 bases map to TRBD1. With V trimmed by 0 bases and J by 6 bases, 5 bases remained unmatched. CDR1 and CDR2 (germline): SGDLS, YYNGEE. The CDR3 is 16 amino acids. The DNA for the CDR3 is TGTGCCAGCAGCGTAGCTCCGACAGGGGGCGATGAAAAACTGTTTTTT. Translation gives CASSVAPTGGDEKLFF.

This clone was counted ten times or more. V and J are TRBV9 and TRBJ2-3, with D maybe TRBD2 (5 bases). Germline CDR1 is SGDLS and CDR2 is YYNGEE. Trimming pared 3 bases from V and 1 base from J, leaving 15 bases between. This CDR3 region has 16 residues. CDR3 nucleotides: TGTGCCAGCAGCGCCCCCCCCGACGGGGGCACAGATACGCAGTATTTT. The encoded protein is CASSAPPDGGTDTQYF.

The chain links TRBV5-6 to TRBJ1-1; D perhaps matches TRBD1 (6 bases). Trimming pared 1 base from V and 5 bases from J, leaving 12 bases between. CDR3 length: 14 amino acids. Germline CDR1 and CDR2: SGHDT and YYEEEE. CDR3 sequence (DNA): TGTGCCAGCAGCTTGAACAGGGTAGTAACTGAAGCTTTCTTT. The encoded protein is CASSLNRVVTEAFF.

CDR3 loop: CASSSRGQGGEKLFF. CDR3 DNA: TGTGCCAGCAGCTCACGGGGACAGGGAGGAGAAAAACTGTTTTTT. The chain is built from TRBV6-5 and TRBJ1-4; TRBD1 matches 9 bases. The CDR3 has 15 residues. V trimming: 6 bases; J trimming: 8 bases; junction bases outside the gene matches: 10. CDR1 MNHEY and CDR2 SVGAGI come from the germline V gene.